These 20 T cell receptor beta chains came from one sample sequenced in a study of Ad26.COV2.S vaccination and SARS-CoV-2 variants. Assay used: immunoSEQ multiplex PCR; TCRdb lists only in-frame clones, some missing. The sample contains some 300,000 clones, about 86% of which appear only once. Treatment meaning: around 19 received Ad26.COV2.S at low or high dose, single or two shots; 5 received placebo; per-sample allocation not given. Day 63 following the first vaccine or placebo injection was when the samples were taken. The material was peripheral blood, obtained in a trial of Ad26.COV2.S vaccine versus placebo. The receptors were gathered from a person between 18 and 65 years old who received the Ad26.COV2.S COVID-19 vaccine or a placebo.

The chain uses TRBV7-3 and TRBJ2-3; 14 nucleotides match TRBD2. The V gene's germline CDR1 is SGHTA and CDR2 FQGTGA. Unmatched junction bases numbered 7, after V lost 4 bases and J lost 4 bases. There are 17 residues in the CDR3. CDR3 loop: CASSSGLAGGVSDTQYF. In nucleotides, the CDR3 is TGTGCCAGCAGCTCCGGACTAGCGGGGGGAGTGTCAGATACGCAGTATTTT. The complete variable domain, with remaining parts taken from reference TRBV7-3 and TRBJ2-3, reads GAGVSQTPSNKVTEKGKYVELRCDPISGHTALYWYRQSLGQGPEFLIYFQGTGAADDSGLPNDRFFAVRPEGSVSTLKIQRTERGDSAVYLCASSSGLAGGVSDTQYFGPGTRLTVL.

The chain couples TRBV7-9 to TRBJ1-3; no firm D call. Germline assignment: CDR1 SEHNR and CDR2 FQNEAQ (reference sequence). This CDR3 has 11 residues. The CDR3, as DNA: TGTGCTATCGAGACGTGGGACACCATATATTTT. It translates to CAIETWDTIYF. The variable domain in full, with the rest retrieved from reference TRBV7-9 and TRBJ1-3, is DTGVSQNPRHKITKRGQNVTFRCDPISEHNRLYWYRQTLGQGPEFLTYFQNEAQLEKSRLLSDRFSAERPKGSFSTLEIQRTEQGDSAMYLCAIETWDTIYFGEGSWLTVV.

The rearrangement uses TRBV7-2 and TRBJ2-5, with 10 nucleotides matching TRBD2. The germline CDR1 and CDR2 sequences are SGHTA and FQGNSA. Trimming at V came to 6 bases and at J to 6 bases, leaving 10 bases not matched to a gene. The CDR3 is 15 amino acids. CDR3 residues: CASSLAGDLLKTQYF. The CDR3 bases are TGTGCCAGCAGTCTAGCGGGGGATCTTTTAAAGACCCAGTACTTC.

The table lists this clone with a count of one. V is TRBV12-3 or TRBV12-4 and J is TRBJ2-1; a possible D gene is TRBD2 (7 bases). The CDR3 loop spans 12 amino acids. Between the trimmed V and J ends, which lost 7 bases and 4 bases, there was a span of 8 bases. In nucleotides, the CDR3 is TGTGCCAGCAAGGGGGGGTACAATGAGCAGTTCTTC. This encodes CASKGGYNEQFF.

A few counts support this clone. This chain connects TRBV6-1 to TRBJ1-2; 7 bases align to TRBD1. This CDR3 contains 15 residues. Unmatched junction bases numbered 7, after V lost 3 bases and J lost 3 bases. Looked up from germline, CDR1 is MNHNS and CDR2 is SASEGT. CDR3 coding DNA: TGTGCCAGCAGTGACGGCAAGGGACAGTACTATGGCTACACCTTC. Protein: CASSDGKGQYYGYTF.

V gene TRBV5-1 combines with J gene TRBJ2-5; TRBD1 is a possible D gene (5 bases). The CDR3 has 14 amino acids. Germline V gene lookup returns CDR1 SGHRS and CDR2 YFSETQ. Trimming took 4 bases from V and 1 from J, leaving 11 bases between them. Here the CDR3 reads CASSATGTQETQYF. CDR3 nucleotide sequence: TGCGCCAGCAGCGCTACAGGAACCCAAGAGACCCAGTACTTC.

The chain links TRBV7-2 to TRBJ2-3; 9 nucleotides agree with TRBD1. Losses at the gene ends were 4 bases for V and 9 bases for J; bases not matched to a gene: 11. The CDR3 is 15 amino acids. CDR1 is SGHTA and CDR2 is FQGNSA in the germline V gene. The CDR3 is CASSSRQGGILTQYF. Here the CDR3 DNA reads TGTGCCAGCAGCTCCCGACAGGGGGGGATATTAACGCAGTATTTT.

The chain employs TRBV5-1 and TRBJ2-1; D is perhaps TRBD1 (5 bases). V gave up 0 bases and J gave up 0 bases, with 7 bases separating them. This CDR3 contains 15 residues. Germline CDR1 is SGHRS and CDR2 is YFSETQ. The chain's CDR3 is CASSLGQSSYNEQFF. The DNA of the CDR3 is TGCGCCAGCAGCTTGGGACAGAGCTCCTACAATGAGCAGTTCTTC.

This chain joins TRBV3-1 (or the pseudogene TRBV3-2) and TRBJ1-6, with D tentatively TRBD1 (6 bases). Germline CDR1 and CDR2: LGHDT and YNNKEL (reference sequence). The V and J ends lost 3 bases and 6 bases respectively, with 9 bases between them. The CDR3 runs 14 residues. The CDR3 sequence is CASSHRGANSPLHF. DNA for the CDR3: TGTGCCAGCAGCCACAGGGGTGCTAATTCACCCCTCCACTTT.

The V call is TRBV19, the J call TRBJ1-5, with 7 nucleotides matching TRBD1. The V gene's germline CDR1 is LNHDA and CDR2 SQIVND (reference sequence). After removal of 0 bases from V and 0 bases from J, the junction contained 5 bases not matched to a gene. CDR3 size: 17 residues. CDR3 residues: CASSIERDSYSNQPQHF. In nucleotides, the CDR3 is TGTGCCAGTAGTATAGAGCGGGACAGCTATAGCAATCAGCCCCAGCATTTT.

This clone was found once. The chain links TRBV6-5 to TRBJ2-7; a weak D match, TRBD2 (7 bases). Trimming pared 6 bases from V and 11 bases from J, leaving 23 bases between. The CDR3 has 14 amino acids. The germline CDR1 and CDR2 sequences are MNHEY and SVGAGI. Here the CDR3 DNA reads TGTGCCAGCAGCCCCGGAGTGGGCGGGGAGGGGGAGTACTTC. This codes for CASSPGVGGEGEYF.

The chain uses TRBV13 and TRBJ1-2; TRBD1 is a possible D gene (6 bases). The CDR3 contains 13 residues. Germline V lookup: CDR1 PRHDT, CDR2 FYEKMQ (reference sequence). The germline V and J ends were trimmed by 5 bases and 6 bases, with 13 bases remaining between them. The CDR3 DNA sequence: TGTGCCAGCAGCCCTCAGGGACACGATGGCTACACCTTC. It yields the protein CASSPQGHDGYTF.

The rearrangement joins TRBV14 to TRBJ1-1, with 7 bases that match TRBD1. V lost 4 bases to trimming and J lost 0 bases; unmatched junction nucleotides: 5. Germline CDR1 reads SGHDN; CDR2 reads FVKESK. The CDR3 spans 15 residues. CDR3 region: CASSPGDRLNTEAFF. The CDR3 nucleotides read TGTGCCAGCAGCCCCGGGGACAGATTGAACACTGAAGCTTTCTTT.

In this sample, this clone turned up a few times. This chain joins TRBV12-5 and TRBJ1-1; tentative D call: TRBD1 (6 bases). Germline V gene sequence: CDR1 LGHNT, CDR2 FRNRAP. V was pared by 10 bases and J by 4 bases, with 28 bases between. The CDR3 runs to 17 residues. The CDR3 DNA is TGTGCTACCCCTGGGCCTCCAGGGGTTCCTTGTAGCACTGAAGCTTTCTTT. Its translation: CATPGPPGVPCSTEAFF. The full variable domain, its missing parts supplied by reference TRBV12-5 and TRBJ1-1, is DARVTQTPRHKVTEMGQEVTMRCQPILGHNTVFWYRQTMMQGLELLAYFRNRAPLDDSGMPKDRFSAEMPDATLATLKIQPSEPRDSAVYFCATPGPPGVPCSTEAFFGQGTRLTVV.

The chain uses TRBV6-5 and TRBJ2-5, with a weak D call TRBD1 (5 bases). Germline V gives CDR1 MNHEY, CDR2 SVGAGI. CDR3 length equals 14 residues. The V gene lost 7 bases and the J gene lost 4 bases, with 16 bases spanning the gap. DNA of the CDR3: TGTGCCAGCACTCTTCACGGTCAGGGAGAGACCCAGTACTTC. This sequence encodes CASTLHGQGETQYF.

V usage is TRBV7-2 and J usage is TRBJ2-1; no clear D. Germline V gene lookup returns CDR1 SGHTA and CDR2 FQGNSA. This CDR3 spans 12 amino acids. Trimming cost V 2 bases and J 6 bases, with 5 bases left between them. The CDR3 here is CASSLRVNEQFF. CDR3 in DNA: TGTGCCAGCAGCTTAAGGGTCAATGAGCAGTTCTTC.

V usage is TRBV2 and J usage is TRBJ2-5, with 7 bases that match TRBD2. This CDR3 has 14 amino acids. V lost 7 bases, J lost 5 bases, and 10 bases stayed unmatched. The germline CDR1 and CDR2 sequences are SNHLY and FYNNEI. The CDR3 DNA reads as TGTGCCAGCACTAGCGGACTCCTGGGGGAGACCCAGTACTTC. Translating gives CASTSGLLGETQYF.

This clone showed up just once. The chain links TRBV6-1 to TRBJ1-2, with a weak D call TRBD1 (5 bases). The germline V gene has CDR1 MNHNS and CDR2 SASEGT. The CDR3 is 14 amino acids. V lost 3 bases and J lost 6, with 14 bases in between. The CDR3 DNA reads as TGTGCCAGCAGTGACGGCTGGGGGGTCGATGGCTACACCTTC. Translated, it gives CASSDGWGVDGYTF.

In this sample, this clone turned up once. The V and J genes are TRBV30 and TRBJ1-2; D is unclear. The CDR3 sequence is 14 residues long. Germline values: CDR1 GTSNPN, CDR2 SVGIG (reference sequence). Deletions cut 2 bases from V and 0 bases from J, with 10 bases between. The CDR3 DNA follows: TGTGCCTGGAGTATGGCGGGAGCTAACTATGGCTACACCTTC. Protein product: CAWSMAGANYGYTF.

This chain links TRBV9 with TRBJ1-2, with 11 bases that match TRBD1. In germline, CDR1 is SGDLS, CDR2 YYNGEE. V was clipped by 6 bases and J by 4 bases; unmatched bases: 5. This CDR3 is built from 14 residues. The CDR3 coding sequence is TGTGCCAGCACCGTGGGGACAGGGGGCTATGGCTACACCTTC. It yields the protein CASTVGTGGYGYTF.